The sequence of this T cell receptor (beta chain) was determined in a study of blood T cell repertoires in COVID-19. This study enrolled people aged about 18 to 100 from about two dozen US geographic areas. The study assigned cohorts using participant-reported clinical history. Per the study methods: Estimated nucleated cell counts came from reference gene primer amplification. TCRdb's table, derived via immunoSEQ multiplex PCR, lists solely in-frame clones and lacks some. V and J calls plus clone size are reproduced from that table; the DNA served to infer D and trimming. The table shows under 350,000 clones, with just over 85% occurring only once. This CDR3 is 13 amino acids long. CDR1 is LGHDT, CDR2 YNNKEL, per germline (reference sequence). V gave up 0 bases and J gave up 5 bases, with 8 bases separating them.

The specimen was PBMCs or T cells enriched from blood (not recorded which). The rearrangement uses TRBV3-1 (or the pseudogene TRBV3-2) and TRBJ2-7; no clear D. The sequence derives from a man aged 25-45 years who had recovered from COVID-19. The CDR3 sequence: CASSQDQADEQYF. CDR3 bases: TGTGCCAGCAGCCAAGATCAGGCAGACGAGCAGTACTTC.